This passage covers 20 T cell receptor beta chains from one sample sequenced in a study of CD4 and CD8 cells across lung adenocarcinoma regions. Each CDR3 protein gets one entry after TCRdb re-called the PCR reads with MiXCR. In the table there are under 20,000 distinct CDR3 sequences, 50% of which are singletons. The sample was CD8+ T cells from the margin of a lung tumor. Receptor source: a male donor with lung adenocarcinoma. The CD4 and CD8 labels of this study may be unreliable.

The rearrangement links TRBV6-1 to TRBJ2-1; the match to TRBD1 covers 7 bases. This CDR3 has 14 amino acids. Germline-derived CDR1 and CDR2 are MNHNS and SASEGT. J was trimmed by 9 bases and V by 6 bases; bases with no gene match: 11. CDR3 nucleotide sequence: TGTGCCAGCAGGAAACCGGGACAGTGGGGTGAGCAGTTCTTC. This translates into CASRKPGQWGEQFF.

CDR3 sequence reads: CASSYSLNPTDTQYF. In DNA, the CDR3 is TGTGCCAGCAGTTACTCGCTAAACCCCACAGATACGCAGTATTTT. The gene calls are TRBV6-5 and TRBJ2-3; D not certain. The CDR3 has 15 residues. V was shortened by 0 bases and J by 2 bases, with 9 bases between the two germline ends. CDR1 and CDR2 (germline): MNHEY, SVGAGI.

The chain is built from TRBV12-3 or TRBV12-4 and TRBJ2-3, with TRBD2 matching 7 bases. The CDR3 totals 14 residues. After removal of 9 bases from V and 3 bases from J, the junction contained 9 bases not matched to a gene. The CDR3 nucleotides read TGTGCCAGTGCGTTTGGGGGGGGGACAGATACGCAGTATTTT. Protein product: CASAFGGGTDTQYF.

With respect to this clonotype: One end of the junction is discordant with germline, which a read error may explain. The chain carries TRBV4-1 and TRBJ2-3; D could derive from TRBD1 or TRBD2 (8 bases each). The CDR3 sequence is 15 residues long. The germline V gene has CDR1 MGHRA and CDR2 YSYEKL. CDR3 nucleotides: TGCGGCAGGGGGCGGGGGGTGGGGGACAAAGATACCCAGTATTTT. It specifies CGRGRGVGDKDTQYF.

This chain uses TRBV10-2 with TRBJ2-5; 8 bases match TRBD2. Trimming cost V 11 bases and J 8 bases; bases outside gene matches: 19. Germline-derived CDR1 and CDR2 are WSHSY and SAAADI. This CDR3 spans 15 amino acids. The CDR3 bases are TGCGCCGGGGGGCAAGGGACTAGTGACGCAGATACCCAGTACTTC. Its protein is CAGGQGTSDADTQYF.

This clonotype was counted only a few times. The rearrangement joins TRBV27 to TRBJ2-3; TRBD2 aligns across 7 bases. The CDR3 length is 14 residues. Germline assignment: CDR1 MNHEY and CDR2 SMNVEV (reference sequence). The ends lost 4 bases at V and 2 bases at J; junction bases unmatched: 3. CDR3 in amino acids: CASSSLANTDTQYF. The CDR3 DNA reads TGTGCCAGCAGTTCACTAGCGAACACAGATACGCAGTATTTT.

CDR3 sequence reads: CASSPRTNYEQYF. CDR3 sequence (DNA): TGTGCCAGCAGCCCCCGGACAAACTACGAGCAGTACTTC. The chain uses TRBV6-1 and TRBJ2-5, with D possibly TRBD1 on 5 matching bases. The J call is doubtful: the DNA matches TRBJ2-7 better. Per the germline V gene, CDR1 is MNHNS and CDR2 is SASEGT. The CDR3 spans 13 residues.

The gene calls are TRBV12-3 or TRBV12-4 and TRBJ2-4; no reliable D call. Trimming shortened V by 6 bases and J by 13 bases, and 25 bases separated the two germline ends. The CDR3 covers 15 residues. The CDR3 protein is CASSSRNRGKEIQYF. Here the CDR3 DNA reads TGTGCCAGCAGCAGTAGGAACAGAGGAAAAGAGATCCAGTACTTC.

This sequence joins TRBV20-1 and TRBJ2-1; 16 bases are a match to TRBD2. The CDR3 has 16 amino acids. V dropped 6 bases and J dropped 7; count of bases not matched to a gene: 9. Germline values: CDR1 DFQATT, CDR2 SNEGSKA (reference sequence). The CDR3 sequence: CSATGTSGRAWNEQFF. The CDR3 DNA is TGCAGTGCGACCGGGACTAGCGGGAGGGCCTGGAATGAGCAGTTCTTC.

This clonotype has more than one count but fewer than ten. CDR3 nucleotides: TGTGCCAGCAGAGAAGGACTTGGCGAGCAGTACTTC. Its protein product is CASREGLGEQYF. This rearrangement joins TRBV12-3 or TRBV12-4 to TRBJ2-1; a possible D gene is TRBD2 (5 bases). The DNA matches TRBJ2-7 better at its end, which makes the J call doubtful. There are 12 residues in the CDR3.

The rearrangement joins TRBV27 to TRBJ2-5; 8 nucleotides match TRBD1. This CDR3 region has 15 residues. V lost 9 bases and J lost 8; bases outside the gene matches: 17. Germline V lookup: CDR1 MNHEY, CDR2 SMNVEV (reference sequence). The CDR3 region is CARGPGGGDQNTQYF. Written as DNA, the CDR3 is TGTGCCAGGGGCCCAGGGGGCGGGGACCAAAACACCCAGTACTTC.

The V gene is TRBV6-2 or TRBV6-3, the J gene TRBJ2-3; 7 bases fit TRBD2. The V gene's germline CDR1 is MNHEY and CDR2 SVGEGT. The CDR3 has 16 residues. J gave up 5 bases and V 4 bases, and 12 bases lay outside the gene matches. CDR3 protein: CASSLPAGRGVDTQYF. CDR3 nucleotide sequence: TGTGCCAGCAGTTTACCAGCGGGAAGGGGTGTAGATACGCAGTATTTT.

The chain couples TRBV6-1 to TRBJ2-1; perhaps D is TRBD1 or TRBD2 (5 bases each). The J call is uncertain, as TRBJ2-7 better fits the DNA end. The CDR3 length is 13 residues. CDR1 is MNHNS and CDR2 is SASEGT in the germline V gene. The CDR3 region has the DNA TGTGCCAGCAGTGATATGGGGGTCTACGAGCAGTACTTC. Residues: CASSDMGVYEQYF.

Note on this clonotype: Just one base apart from a much larger clone, this may be a read error. The CDR3 ends on some other residue instead of the conserved phenylalanine or tryptophan, so this is likely a read error. The chain links TRBV11-2 to TRBJ1-2, with TRBD1 matching over 11 bases. The ends lost 5 bases at V and 3 bases at J; junction bases unmatched: 5. The V gene's germline CDR1 is SGHAT and CDR2 FQNNGV. This CDR3 region has 15 residues. The CDR3 region has the DNA TGTGCCAGCAGCAAAGGACAGGGGGCGGACTATGGCTACACCCTC. Translation: CASSKGQGADYGYTL.

This clonotype was counted between two and nine times. The chain couples TRBV5-1 to TRBJ1-4; TRBD1 matches at 7 bases. CDR1 is SGHRS and CDR2 is YFSETQ in the germline V gene. The CDR3 covers 14 residues. V lost 0 bases, J lost 6 bases, and 2 bases stayed unmatched. The CDR3 region has the DNA TGCGCCAGCAGCTTGGGACAGGGCGATGAAAAACTGTTTTTT. It translates to CASSLGQGDEKLFF.

A note on this clonotype: Its ends do not fully match the called genes, so a read error is possible. The rearrangement joins TRBV10-1 to TRBJ2-2; 15 nucleotides agree with TRBD2. Germline V gene lookup returns CDR1 WNHNN and CDR2 SYGVQD (reference sequence). The CDR3 consists of 20 residues. CDR3 coding DNA: TGCGCCAGCAGTGAGTCCTCGGGACTAGCGGGAGGTGTGAACACCGATAAGCTGTATTTT. Its protein product is CASSESSGLAGGVNTDKLYF.

A remark on this clonotype: Relative to the germline gene, one junction end is altered; a read error may explain this. The chain has TRBV12-3 or TRBV12-4 and TRBJ2-5; TRBD2 is a possible D gene (6 bases). The CDR3 is made up of 14 amino acids. The CDR3 DNA sequence: TGTGCCAGCAGTAACGGGCGGGACCAAGAGACGCAGTACTTC. This sequence encodes CASSNGRDQETQYF.

This clonotype was counted between two and nine times. The rearrangement uses TRBV2 and TRBJ1-4, with D unresolved. Trimming removed 6 bases from V and 0 bases from J, with 14 bases in between. Germline V CDR1 and CDR2: SNHLY, FYNNEI. This CDR3 has 16 amino acids. The chain's CDR3 is CASRGGQDTTNEKLFF. The CDR3 DNA sequence: TGTGCCAGCAGGGGAGGGCAGGATACAACTAATGAAAAACTGTTTTTT.

The J gene is TRBJ2-3, the V gene TRBV6-1; D remains unclear. CDR1 is MNHNS and CDR2 is SASEGT in the germline V gene. Trimming shortened V by 6 bases and J by 0 bases, and 16 bases separated the two germline ends. CDR3 size: 16 residues. The CDR3 region has the DNA TGTGCCAGCAGAAACCAGGTGTTCGGGAGCACAGATACGCAGTATTTT. This codes for CASRNQVFGSTDTQYF.

V usage is TRBV6-1 and J usage is TRBJ2-3, with D perhaps matching TRBD1 (6 bases). Germline CDR1 reads MNHNS; CDR2 reads SASEGT. V lost 8 bases to trimming and J lost 4 bases, with 19 bases between them. The CDR3 runs 15 residues. CDR3 in DNA: TGTGCCAGCGCCAAGGGGGTGCGAGCGGCAGATACGCAGTATTTT. As protein: CASAKGVRAADTQYF.